This T cell receptor beta chain was sequenced in a study of human T cells and chemical hapten exposure. Original methodology: The median was about 100,000 TCRs per sample, ranging roughly 20,000 to 750,000. TCRdb independently ran MiXCR on the 5' RACE reads; one entry per CDR3 protein. The V and J calls were not made by the authors but by TCRdb's processing. The data contain about 140,000 distinct CDR3 sequences, roughly 4% of them singletons. Total RNA was isolated from unfractionated whole blood. This clonotype was recorded at least ten times. The antigen is not known. Overall study findings and caveats: Following DPC sensitization, TCRs present above 1 in 1000 frequency showed no change.

Trimming shortened V by 4 bases and J by 6 bases, and 13 bases separated the two germline ends. The length of the CDR3 is 13 residues. Per the germline V gene, CDR1 is SQVTM and CDR2 is ANQGSEA. The V call is TRBV29-1, the J call TRBJ1-5; no clear D. This clonotype was obtained from a female donor in good health. CDR3 protein: CSVGAGSSQPQHF. DNA of the CDR3: TGCAGCGTTGGAGCAGGTTCGTCTCAGCCCCAGCATTTT.